Below are 21 T cell receptor beta chains sequenced from a single sample in a study of OX40 agonist ivuxolimab in advanced cancers. TCRdb keeps only in-frame clones here, not all; method: immunoSEQ multiplex PCR. Among over 80,000 clones listed, over 65% were seen once. The sample in question was CD4+ or CD8+ T cells sorted from blood, obtained in a trial of the OX40 agonist ivuxolimab. These receptors all stem from an adult with an advanced solid tumor such as melanoma, head and neck, liver or kidney cancer.

This rearrangement joins TRBV7-2 to TRBJ1-6, with 7 bases lining up with TRBD1. V was clipped by 7 bases and J by 4 bases; unmatched bases: 7. In germline, CDR1 is SGHTA, CDR2 FQGNSA. The CDR3 is made up of 15 amino acids. This CDR3 is CASTTGALYNSPLHF. CDR3 DNA sequence: TGTGCCAGCACCACAGGGGCTCTGTATAATTCACCCCTCCACTTT.

The chain joins TRBV4-3 to TRBJ2-2; no reliable D call. Trimming took 0 bases from V and 3 from J, leaving 5 bases between them. The CDR3 extends over 14 amino acids. Germline CDR1 and CDR2: LGHNA and YSLEER. The CDR3, as DNA: TGCGCCAGCAGCCAAGACTTGGACACCGGGGAGCTGTTTTTT. This sequence encodes CASSQDLDTGELFF.

The chain uses TRBV11-2 and TRBJ2-1; 11 bases align to TRBD1. After removal of 5 bases from V and 7 bases from J, the junction contained 7 bases not matched to a gene. CDR3 size: 15 residues. Looked up from germline, CDR1 is SGHAT and CDR2 is FQNNGV. This CDR3 reads CASSIGTGGTNEQFF. The DNA of the CDR3 is TGTGCCAGCAGCATAGGGACAGGGGGGACGAATGAGCAGTTCTTC.

This clone has more than one count but fewer than ten. Its ends do not fully match the called genes, so a read error is possible. The J gene is TRBJ2-5, the V gene TRBV7-7; no reliable D call. Germline V CDR1 and CDR2: SSHAT, FNYEAQ (reference sequence). CDR3 length equals 13 residues. CDR3 coding DNA: TGTGCTAGCAGCAATCGGCTAGGAGAGACCCAGTACTTC. Residues: CASSNRLGETQYF.

In its sample, this clone was seen once. The chain is built from TRBV6-5 and TRBJ1-1; maybe TRBD1 (6 bases). In germline, CDR1 is MNHEY, CDR2 SVGAGI. Trimming cost V 0 bases and J 7 bases, with 9 bases left between them. The CDR3 is 13 residues long. CDR3 in DNA: TGTGCCAGCAGTTACTCGGGGGGCGTTGAAGCTTTCTTT. It codes for CASSYSGGVEAFF.

J is TRBJ2-7 and V is TRBV6-6; 10 bases map to TRBD1. Germline trimming cut 5 bases from V and 2 bases from J; bases unmatched to any gene: 6. Germline CDR1 is MNHNY and CDR2 is SVGAGI (reference sequence). This CDR3 is 15 amino acids long. The CDR3, as DNA: TGTGCCAGCAGTCCTCGACAGGGGGCCGCCTACGAGCAGTACTTC. Translating gives CASSPRQGAAYEQYF.

CDR3 sequence reads: CASSPLGGEPYEQYF. CDR3 bases: TGTGCCAGCAGCCCCCTAGGCGGGGAACCCTACGAGCAGTACTTC. This chain uses TRBV14 with TRBJ2-7; D is perhaps TRBD2 (6 bases). The V end lost 4 bases, the J end lost 2 bases, and 15 bases lay between the germline ends. The CDR3 consists of 15 residues. CDR1 and CDR2 from the germline V gene are SGHDN and FVKESK.

The table lists this clone with a count of one. CDR3 residues: CASSPSRAYEQYF. DNA for the CDR3: TGTGCCAGCAGCCCCTCGCGAGCCTACGAGCAGTACTTC. This chain links TRBV11-2 with TRBJ2-7; D not certain. V gave up 5 bases and J gave up 2 bases, with 10 bases separating them. From germline, CDR1 is SGHAT and CDR2 FQNNGV. The CDR3 is made up of 13 amino acids.

This chain uses TRBV11-2 with TRBJ2-4; perhaps D is TRBD1 or TRBD2 (5 bases each). Germline CDR1 SGHAT, CDR2 FQNNGV. The CDR3 loop spans 14 amino acids. Trimming stripped 4 bases from V and 8 bases from J, with 15 bases between. The CDR3 spells CASSSGRSQDIQYF. CDR3 nucleotide sequence: TGTGCCAGCAGCTCGGGACGAAGCCAGGACATTCAGTACTTC. Combining the CDR3 with reference TRBV11-2 and TRBJ2-4 gives the whole variable domain EAGVAQSPRYKIIEKRQSVAFWCNPISGHATLYWYQQILGQGPKLLIQFQNNGVVDDSQLPKDRFSAERLKGVDSTLKIQPAKLEDSAVYLCASSSGRSQDIQYFGAGTRLSVL.

The chain joins TRBV5-8 to TRBJ2-4; no firm D call. The germline gives CDR1 SGHTS, CDR2 YDEGEE. V lost 2 bases, J lost 7 bases, and 16 bases lay in between. CDR3 length equals 15 residues. This CDR3 is CASSFTVFVRNIQYF. Here the CDR3 DNA reads TGTGCCAGCAGCTTCACCGTTTTCGTTCGGAACATTCAGTACTTC.

The V and J genes are TRBV5-1 and TRBJ2-1; D unresolved. Trimming stripped 6 bases from V and 6 bases from J, with 22 bases between. The CDR3 runs 16 residues. Germline assignment: CDR1 SGHRS and CDR2 YFSETQ. CDR3 amino acids: CASTRSGVASGNEQFF. DNA of the CDR3: TGCGCCAGCACCCGCTCTGGGGTGGCTAGTGGCAATGAGCAGTTCTTC.

The J gene is TRBJ2-7, the V gene TRBV5-1, with TRBD2 matching 13 bases. The CDR3 sequence is 15 residues long. V was pared by 3 bases and J by 4 bases, with 4 bases of the junction left unmatched. Germline V gene data show CDR1 as SGHRS and CDR2 as YFSETQ. The chain's CDR3 is CASSSTSGGPYEQYF. CDR3 sequence (DNA): TGCGCCAGCAGCTCGACTAGCGGGGGGCCGTACGAGCAGTACTTC.

The chain links TRBV4-3 to TRBJ2-7; no reliable D call. Looked up from germline, CDR1 is LGHNA and CDR2 is YSLEER. This CDR3 has 16 residues. V was shortened by 0 bases and J by 6 bases, with 18 bases between the two germline ends. The CDR3 protein is CASSQDWQANRREQYF. The CDR3 DNA reads TGCGCCAGCAGCCAAGATTGGCAGGCAAATAGGCGCGAGCAGTACTTC.

The chain links TRBV4-1 to TRBJ1-2; D unresolved. V lost 0 bases and J lost 6, with 11 bases in between. Germline CDR1 is MGHRA and CDR2 is YSYEKL. The CDR3 is made up of 14 amino acids. As DNA, the CDR3 is TGCGCCAGCAGCCAAGATATCGGGCAGAATGGCTACACCTTC. Its protein product is CASSQDIGQNGYTF.

V usage is TRBV6-5 and J usage is TRBJ2-5; D is unresolved. V lost 8 bases and J lost 1, with 8 bases in between. This CDR3 is built from 12 residues. Germline assignment: CDR1 MNHEY and CDR2 SVGAGI. CDR3: CASGRLQETQYF. In DNA, the CDR3 is TGTGCCAGCGGACGGCTCCAAGAGACCCAGTACTTC.

The CDR3 DNA reads TGTGCCAGCGGGACAGGGTTAACCTACGAGCAGTACTTC. It encodes CASGTGLTYEQYF. The chain recombines TRBV19 with TRBJ2-7; TRBD1 agrees at 9 bases. The CDR3 spans 13 residues. The V gene's germline CDR1 is LNHDA and CDR2 SQIVND (reference sequence). The J segment lost 2 bases and the V segment lost 9 bases, leaving 5 bases of the junction unmatched.

CDR3 loop: CASSPGPTGGNQPQHF. The CDR3 nucleotides are TGCGCCAGCAGCCCTGGGCCGACCGGCGGGAATCAGCCCCAGCATTTT. The gene calls are TRBV4-1 and TRBJ1-5; D remains unclear. In germline, CDR1 is MGHRA, CDR2 YSYEKL. Trimming pared 4 bases from V and 4 bases from J, leaving 17 bases between. This CDR3 spans 16 amino acids.

This clone was seen a few times. The chain carries TRBV5-4 and TRBJ2-7, with 8 bases fitting TRBD2. The CDR3 sequence is 15 residues long. In germline, CDR1 is SGHNT, CDR2 YYREEE (reference sequence). V was clipped by 7 bases and J by 6 bases; unmatched bases: 15. The CDR3 DNA sequence: TGTGCCAGCTGCCCGCGGGCGGGGGGTCTCTGCGAGCAGTACTTC. Its protein is CASCPRAGGLCEQYF.

This clone has just a few counts. CDR3 sequence reads: CAISESTALDYGYTF. The CDR3 DNA sequence: TGTGCCATCAGTGAGTCGACGGCCTTGGACTATGGCTACACCTTC. V gene TRBV10-3 combines with J gene TRBJ1-2; D is uncertain. V was clipped by 0 bases and J by 3 bases, with 11 bases between them. This CDR3 is 15 amino acids long. Looked up from germline, CDR1 is ENHRY and CDR2 is SYGVKD.

J is TRBJ2-7 and V is TRBV6-5, with a weak D call TRBD2 (6 bases). The V end was cut by 4 bases, the J end by 6 bases, with 13 bases between. The CDR3 has 13 residues. CDR1 and CDR2 from the germline V gene are MNHEY and SVGAGI. Here the CDR3 DNA reads TGTGCCAGCAGTTCGGGACTGGTAGTCGAGCAGTACTTC. Amino acids: CASSSGLVVEQYF.

V usage is TRBV6-5 and J usage is TRBJ1-1, with D perhaps matching TRBD1 (6 bases). V was cut by 4 bases and J by 4 bases, with 13 bases left in between. Germline V CDR1 and CDR2: MNHEY, SVGAGI. CDR3 size: 14 residues. The CDR3 bases are TGTGCCAGCAGTTTGTCGCAGGGGTCCACTGAAGCTTTCTTT. Translated: CASSLSQGSTEAFF.